Below, 15 T cell receptor beta chains from the same sample are listed, as sequenced in a study of OX40 agonist ivuxolimab in advanced cancers. Some clones are missing from TCRdb's copy, which holds only in-frame ones; the method was immunoSEQ multiplex PCR. The sample lists about 96,000 clones; less than 85% were seen once. This sample comprised CD4+ or CD8+ T cells sorted from blood, obtained in a trial of the OX40 agonist ivuxolimab. The receptor set was obtained from an adult with an advanced solid tumor such as melanoma, head and neck, liver or kidney cancer.

The J gene is TRBJ1-1, the V gene TRBV19, with unresolved D. Germline V gene sequence: CDR1 LNHDA, CDR2 SQIVND (reference sequence). There are 15 residues in the CDR3. V lost 1 base to trimming and J lost 0 bases, with 9 bases between them. CDR3 sequence: CASSIVVAMNTEAFF. The CDR3 DNA follows: TGTGCCAGTAGTATAGTGGTCGCGATGAACACTGAAGCTTTCTTT.

The chain carries TRBV5-4 and TRBJ1-2; D perhaps matches TRBD1 (6 bases). The germline gives CDR1 SGHNT, CDR2 YYREEE (reference sequence). This CDR3 comprises 13 residues. Trimming pared 1 base from V and 7 bases from J, leaving 11 bases between. The CDR3 nucleotides read TGTGCCAGCAGCTTGTACAGGGAGGCTGGCTACACCTTC. This sequence encodes CASSLYREAGYTF. The entire variable domain, with the rest obtained from reference TRBV5-4 and TRBJ1-2, is as follows: ETGVTQSPTHLIKTRGQQVTLRCSSQSGHNTVSWYQQALGQGPQFIFQYYREEENGRGNFPPRFSGLQFPNYSSELNVNALELDDSALYLCASSLYREAGYTFGSGTRLTVV.

The rearrangement joins TRBV7-3 to TRBJ1-4; D not resolved. The ends were cut back, 5 bases at V and 0 bases at J, with 4 bases in the middle. The germline gives CDR1 SGHTA, CDR2 FQGTGA. The CDR3 has 13 residues. The CDR3 sequence: CASSSATNEKLFF. The CDR3 DNA is TGTGCCAGCAGCAGCGCAACTAATGAAAAACTGTTTTTT.

This clone occurred a few times. The chain has TRBV2 and TRBJ2-7; D might be TRBD2 (5 bases). The CDR3 consists of 13 residues. Trimming left V 0 bases short and J 5 bases short, with 8 bases between. Per germline, CDR1 SNHLY and CDR2 FYNNEI. In DNA form, the CDR3 reads TGTGCCAGCAGTGAAGCTGGGAGAAACGAGCAGTACTTC. Amino acids: CASSEAGRNEQYF.

A single count supports this clone. This chain connects TRBV30 to TRBJ2-3, with 7 bases fitting TRBD1. CDR3 size: 14 residues. After removal of 2 bases from V and 3 bases from J, the junction contained 5 bases not matched to a gene. Germline V gives CDR1 GTSNPN, CDR2 SVGIG (reference sequence). The DNA for the CDR3 is TGTGCCTGGAGTACTGACAGGGTAACAGATACGCAGTATTTT. It is translated as CAWSTDRVTDTQYF. Full variable domain (rest looked up from reference TRBV30 and TRBJ2-3): SQTIHQWPATLVQPVGSPLSLECTVEGTSNPNLYWYRQAAGRGLQLLFYSVGIGQISSEVPQNLSASRPQDRQFILSSKKLLLSDSGFYLCAWSTDRVTDTQYFGPGTRLTVL.

The chain has TRBV7-9 and TRBJ2-5; D possibly corresponds to TRBD1 (6 bases). Germline V gene data show CDR1 as SEHNR and CDR2 as FQNEAQ (reference sequence). CDR3 length equals 13 residues. The V and J ends lost 1 base and 7 bases respectively, with 10 bases between them. The CDR3 coding sequence is TGTGCCAGCAGCTTAGTAGGGGGTGGGACCCAGTACTTC. It encodes CASSLVGGGTQYF.

This chain uses TRBV18 with TRBJ1-6; 7 nucleotides align to TRBD1. J gave up 9 bases and V 0 bases, and 8 bases lay outside the gene matches. The CDR3 extends over 16 amino acids. CDR1 KGHSH and CDR2 LQKENI come from the germline V gene. CDR3 DNA sequence: TGTGCCAGCTCACCACCCGGACAGGCCCGAGGTTCACCCCTCCACTTT. This gives the protein CASSPPGQARGSPLHF.

The V call is TRBV30, the J call TRBJ1-5, with 9 bases aligning to TRBD1. There are 15 residues in the CDR3. J lost 5 bases, V lost 2 bases, and 7 bases had no gene match. Per germline, CDR1 GTSNPN and CDR2 SVGIG (reference sequence). The CDR3 here is CAWSMGQGPYQPQHF. In DNA, the CDR3 is TGTGCCTGGAGTATGGGACAGGGACCGTATCAGCCCCAGCATTTT. The variable domain in full, completed from reference TRBV30 and TRBJ1-5, reads SQTIHQWPATLVQPVGSPLSLECTVEGTSNPNLYWYRQAAGRGLQLLFYSVGIGQISSEVPQNLSASRPQDRQFILSSKKLLLSDSGFYLCAWSMGQGPYQPQHFGDGTRLSIL.

J is TRBJ1-2 and V is TRBV7-2; D is perhaps TRBD1 (5 bases). Trimming removed 1 base from V and 5 bases from J, with 14 bases in between. CDR1 and CDR2 (germline): SGHTA, FQGNSA. The CDR3 consists of 15 residues. The CDR3 loop is CASSLEGTARYGYTF. Here the CDR3 DNA reads TGTGCCAGCAGCTTAGAAGGGACGGCTCGTTATGGCTACACCTTC.

The table lists this clone with a count of one. The CDR3 region has the DNA TGCAGCGTTGGGGCAGGCCCCTCTGGAAACACCATATATTTT. Amino acid sequence: CSVGAGPSGNTIYF. The gene calls are TRBV29-1 and TRBJ1-3; D ambiguous. The germline V gene encodes CDR1 SQVTM and CDR2 ANQGSEA. V was pared by 4 bases and J by 0 bases, with 10 bases between. The CDR3 is 14 residues long. Supplemented by reference TRBV29-1 and TRBJ1-3, the full variable domain reads SAVISQKPSRDICQRGTSLTIQCQVDSQVTMMFWYRQQPGQSLTLIATANQGSEATYESGFVIDKFPISRPNLTFSTLTVSNMSPEDSSIYLCSVGAGPSGNTIYFGEGSWLTVV.

V gene TRBV10-3 combines with J gene TRBJ2-3; TRBD2 matches 10 bases. CDR3 size: 17 residues. The junction had 10 bases not matched to a gene; V was cut back by 5 bases and J by 2 bases. Germline V gene lookup returns CDR1 ENHRY and CDR2 SYGVKD. The CDR3 sequence is CAISFTASGSVTDTQYF. The CDR3 DNA reads as TGTGCCATCAGTTTCACGGCTAGCGGGAGTGTCACAGATACGCAGTATTTT.

The V call is TRBV5-6, the J call TRBJ1-5; D remains ambiguous. V lost 0 bases, J lost 2 bases, and 6 bases lay in between. Germline values: CDR1 SGHDT, CDR2 YYEEEE. The CDR3 is 14 amino acids. The CDR3 reads CASSLGGGNQPQHF. CDR3 bases: TGTGCCAGCAGCTTGGGGGGTGGCAATCAGCCCCAGCATTTT.

The chain combines TRBV27 with TRBJ2-1, with 10 positions matching TRBD2. Germline V gene lookup returns CDR1 MNHEY and CDR2 SMNVEV (reference sequence). V gave up 8 bases and J gave up 7 bases; unmatched junction bases: 5. CDR3 size: 13 residues. The CDR3 here is CASALAGRNEQFF. Written as DNA, the CDR3 is TGTGCCAGCGCACTAGCGGGGAGGAATGAGCAGTTCTTC.

This clone was found once. V usage is TRBV5-1 and J usage is TRBJ2-6; 7 bases match TRBD1. The CDR3 length is 17 residues. Per the germline V gene, CDR1 is SGHRS and CDR2 is YFSETQ. Unmatched junction bases numbered 8, after V lost 3 bases and J lost 2 bases. The DNA for the CDR3 is TGCGCCAGCAGCTCAACCGGACAGGCGGCTGGGGCCAACGTCCTGACTTTC. Translation: CASSSTGQAAGANVLTF.

The chain has TRBV10-3 and TRBJ2-3; TRBD1 is a possible D gene (6 bases). The CDR3 has 13 amino acids. Germline CDR1 is ENHRY and CDR2 is SYGVKD. V was pared by 9 bases and J by 4 bases, with 14 bases between. CDR3 residues: CAIQGGGPDTQYF. CDR3 sequence (DNA): TGTGCCATACAGGGTGGGGGTCCAGATACGCAGTATTTT.